Presented here are 30 T cell receptor beta chains from one specimen sequenced in a study of Graves' ophthalmopathy and Graves' hyperthyroidism. Amplification of TCR beta CDR3 regions used RNA transcripts. HTBI primers served in a first-round RT-PCR, which a second-round multiplex PCR followed. In TCRdb, the multiplex PCR reads were re-called with MiXCR into one record per CDR3 protein. Altogether 200,000 to 300,000 distinct CDR3 sequences are present, about 46% being singletons, with the ten largest covering roughly 45%. The specimen was peripheral blood. Receptors were obtained from an adult man with Graves' ophthalmopathy.

This rearrangement joins TRBV20-1 to TRBJ1-1; TRBD1 might be the D (5 bases). Germline-derived CDR1 and CDR2 are DFQATT and SNEGSKA (reference sequence). The CDR3 runs to 13 residues. Trimming removed 4 bases at V and 2 bases at J, with 11 bases between. The CDR3 coding sequence is TGCAGTGCTACCCCGAGGGGAAACACTGAAGCTTTCTTT. Its translation: CSATPRGNTEAFF.

There are a few counts of this clonotype. The chain links TRBV10-3 to TRBJ1-1; TRBD1 aligns across 10 bases. Germline-derived CDR1 and CDR2 are ENHRY and SYGVKD. The CDR3 is 15 amino acids. The V gene end was trimmed by 0 bases and the J gene end by 11 bases; junction bases not matched to a gene: 9. The CDR3 is CAISESLTGGSYAFF. In nucleotides, the CDR3 is TGTGCCATCAGTGAGTCCCTGACAGGGGGCTCGTATGCTTTCTTT.

This clonotype was detected only a few times. The chain links TRBV24-1 to TRBJ2-2, with D hard to call. CDR3 length equals 15 residues. Trimming left V 4 bases short and J 2 bases short, with 10 bases between. Per germline, CDR1 KGHDR and CDR2 SFDVKD. CDR3 DNA: TGTGCCACCAGTGACTCCGGGCCAAACACCGGGGAGCTGTTTTTT. Translating gives CATSDSGPNTGELFF.

The CDR3 sequence: CASSTTGQGADTIYF. The DNA for the CDR3 is TGCGCCAGCAGCACCACCGGACAGGGGGCGGACACCATATATTTT. This rearrangement joins TRBV4-1 to TRBJ1-3, with 11 bases aligning to TRBD1. The V segment lost 5 bases and the J segment 8 bases; nucleotides outside the gene matches: 8. Germline CDR1 reads MGHRA; CDR2 reads YSYEKL. CDR3 length: 15 residues.

The rearrangement joins TRBV9 to TRBJ2-2; 8 nucleotides align to TRBD2. The CDR3 is 19 residues long. CDR1 and CDR2 (germline): SGDLS, YYNGEE. With V trimmed by 1 base and J by 1 base, 12 bases remained unmatched. CDR3 DNA: TGTGCCAGCAGCGTAAGGGTAGCGGGGATGGATGGGAACACCGGGGAGCTGTTTTTT. This translates into CASSVRVAGMDGNTGELFF.

Turning to this clonotype: It may be a read error: a sequence one base away is much more abundant. V usage is TRBV7-9 and J usage is TRBJ2-7; D might be TRBD1 (5 bases). Germline values: CDR1 SEHNR, CDR2 FQNEAQ (reference sequence). CDR3 length: 14 residues. The CDR3 nucleotides read TGTGCCACCCAGGACCCCAGGGAATCCTACGAGGAGTACTTC. This sequence encodes CATQDPRESYEEYF.

This clonotype was detected many times. This chain connects TRBV3-1 to TRBJ2-7; weak D call: TRBD1 (5 bases). The CDR3 runs to 14 residues. Germline assignment: CDR1 LGHDT and CDR2 YNNKEL (reference sequence). V lost 6 bases, J lost 0 bases, and 12 bases lay in between. DNA for the CDR3: TGTGCCAGCAGAGGGCAGGGCGACTCCTACGAGCAGTACTTC. It encodes CASRGQGDSYEQYF.

This clonotype was picked up a small number of times. The V gene is TRBV29-1, the J gene TRBJ1-2; 8 nucleotides match TRBD1. CDR1 is SQVTM and CDR2 is ANQGSEA in the germline V gene. CDR3 length equals 17 residues. With 3 bases clipped from V and 0 bases from J, the junction kept 12 bases outside the gene matches. The CDR3 is CSVEGQEWIEANYGYTF. The DNA of the CDR3 is TGCAGCGTTGAGGGACAGGAATGGATTGAGGCTAACTATGGCTACACCTTC.

The table lists this clonotype with a count of one. The rearrangement joins TRBV30 to TRBJ1-1, with D possibly matching TRBD1 (6 bases). The CDR3 is 12 residues long. The V gene lost 5 bases and the J gene lost 1 base, with 8 bases spanning the gap. CDR1 is GTSNPN and CDR2 is SVGIG in the germline V gene (reference sequence). The CDR3 DNA reads TGTGCCTGGCAGGACAGGAACACTGAAGCTTTCTTT. This codes for CAWQDRNTEAFF.

The sample holds many counts of this clonotype. This chain joins TRBV10-3 and TRBJ2-7, with a weak D call TRBD1 (5 bases). The V gene's germline CDR1 is ENHRY and CDR2 SYGVKD. The CDR3 is 11 residues long. V lost 8 bases to trimming and J lost 3 bases, with 8 bases between them. This CDR3 is CAIAGNYEQYF. CDR3 bases: TGTGCCATCGCAGGGAACTACGAGCAGTACTTC.

The chain combines TRBV20-1 with TRBJ1-1; TRBD1 matches at 7 bases. This CDR3 has 15 residues. Losses at the gene ends were 3 bases for V and 3 bases for J; bases not matched to a gene: 10. The germline V gene has CDR1 DFQATT and CDR2 SNEGSKA (reference sequence). CDR3 nucleotide sequence: TGCAGTGCTAGCTGGCAGGGGGTTAGGGACACTGAAGCTTTCTTT. Translated: CSASWQGVRDTEAFF.

The chain combines TRBV7-2 with TRBJ2-2; D is unclear. The CDR3 length is 12 residues. Trimming took off 3 bases at V and 7 bases at J, with 6 bases between the two ends. CDR1 and CDR2 (germline): SGHTA, FQGNSA. DNA of the CDR3: TGTGCCAGCAGCTTCGATAGCGGGGAGCTGTTTTTT. Translation gives CASSFDSGELFF.

This rearrangement joins TRBV29-1 to TRBJ1-2; no clear D gene. The CDR3 sequence is 10 residues long. V shed 4 bases and J shed 4 bases, with 4 bases lying between them. CDR1 and CDR2 from the germline V gene are SQVTM and ANQGSEA. This CDR3 is CSVGGYGYTF. CDR3 nucleotide sequence: TGCAGCGTTGGTGGCTATGGCTACACCTTC.

This clonotype has ten or more counts. The chain couples TRBV24-1 to TRBJ2-5; D ambiguous. The V end was cut by 0 bases, the J end by 4 bases, with 2 bases between. The CDR3 extends over 12 amino acids. Germline V CDR1 and CDR2: KGHDR, SFDVKD. CDR3 protein: CATSDLGETQYF. The CDR3 region has the DNA TGTGCCACCAGTGATTTGGGAGAGACCCAGTACTTC.

This rearrangement joins TRBV24-1 to TRBJ1-5, with D uncertain. The germline V and J ends were trimmed by 11 bases and 1 base, with 14 bases remaining between them. Looked up from germline, CDR1 is KGHDR and CDR2 is SFDVKD. The CDR3 is 14 residues long. DNA for the CDR3: TGTGCCAGCTCACCACCCAACAGCAATCAGCCCCAGCATTTT. Protein product: CASSPPNSNQPQHF.

This clonotype is a singleton in its sample. A much larger clone lies a single base off, so this may be a read error. The chain recombines TRBV30 with TRBJ2-7; TRBD2 might be the D (6 bases). This CDR3 comprises 14 residues. CDR1 is GTSNPN and CDR2 is SVGIG in the germline V gene (reference sequence). The CDR3 region is CAWNGGKGSYEQHF. CDR3 bases: TGTGCCTGGAATGGGGGGAAGGGCTCCTACGAGCAGCACTTC.

The rearrangement links TRBV9 to TRBJ2-7, with TRBD2 as a possible D gene (6 bases). The CDR3 contains 17 residues. CDR1 is SGDLS and CDR2 is YYNGEE in the germline V gene. With 4 bases removed from V and 0 bases from J, the gap between germline ends came to 20 bases. CDR3 amino acids: CASSPRIRGESSYEQYF. The CDR3 region has the DNA TGTGCCAGCAGCCCGCGAATACGCGGGGAGAGCTCCTACGAGCAGTACTTC.

This chain links TRBV29-1 with TRBJ2-2, with TRBD1 identical over 7 bases. The V gene end was trimmed by 7 bases and the J gene end by 2 bases; junction bases not matched to a gene: 1. The CDR3 has 12 residues. The germline CDR1 and CDR2 sequences are SQVTM and ANQGSEA. The CDR3 region has the DNA TGCAGCGGACAGGGAAACACCGGGGAGCTGTTTTTT. This sequence encodes CSGQGNTGELFF.

J is TRBJ2-7 and V is TRBV9; 7 bases line up with TRBD1. Germline trimming cut 3 bases from V and 2 bases from J; bases unmatched to any gene: 2. CDR1 is SGDLS and CDR2 is YYNGEE in the germline V gene. The CDR3 is 13 amino acids. The CDR3 DNA reads TGTGCCAGCAGCGCCGACAGGGCCTACGAGCAGTACTTC. Protein sequence: CASSADRAYEQYF.

V gene TRBV2 combines with J gene TRBJ1-4; D might be TRBD1 (5 bases). Trimming shortened V by 6 bases and J by 8 bases, and 10 bases separated the two germline ends. Germline V lookup: CDR1 SNHLY, CDR2 FYNNEI. This CDR3 contains 12 residues. The CDR3 is CASRGLLEKLFF. DNA of the CDR3: TGTGCCAGCAGGGGGCTCTTAGAAAAACTGTTTTTT.

This chain joins TRBV3-1 and TRBJ1-1; D is perhaps TRBD1 (5 bases). The germline gives CDR1 LGHDT, CDR2 YNNKEL (reference sequence). The CDR3 is 14 residues long. Trimming removed 2 bases from V and 1 base from J, with 8 bases in between. CDR3 loop: CASSQKGQNTEAFF. The DNA for the CDR3 is TGTGCCAGCAGCCAAAAAGGACAGAACACTGAAGCTTTCTTT.

On this clonotype itself: At one boundary the junction diverges from the germline segment, which might be a read error. V is TRBV19 and J is TRBJ1-2; TRBD1 might be the D (5 bases). The CDR3 spans 14 residues. Per germline, CDR1 LNHDA and CDR2 SQIVND (reference sequence). CDR3 sequence reads: CASSNRWRGYGYTF. The DNA for the CDR3 is TGTGCCAGCAGTAACCGTTGGAGGGGCTATGGCTACACCTTC.

This clonotype was found a few times. The chain couples TRBV15 to TRBJ1-1; D is unresolved. Germline loops: CDR1 LNHNV, CDR2 YYDKDF (reference sequence). This CDR3 contains 14 residues. Deletions cut 1 base from V and 4 bases from J, with 10 bases between. CDR3 sequence: CATSRGGKGTEAFF. Here the CDR3 DNA reads TGTGCCACCAGCAGAGGAGGGAAGGGCACTGAAGCTTTCTTT. Complete variable domain (other parts from reference TRBV15 and TRBJ1-1): DAMVIQNPRYQVTQFGKPVTLSCSQTLNHNVMYWYQQKSSQAPKLLFHYYDKDFNNEADTPDNFQSRRPNTSFCFLDIRSPGLGDTAMYLCATSRGGKGTEAFFGQGTRLTVV.

This clonotype has ten or more counts. The chain recombines TRBV7-6 with TRBJ1-1, with D maybe TRBD1 (5 bases). Germline V gene sequence: CDR1 SGHVS, CDR2 FNYEAQ. The CDR3 consists of 14 residues. Trimming took 5 bases from V and 0 from J, leaving 10 bases between them. The CDR3 DNA reads as TGTGCCAGCAGCAAGGGGACGATGAACACTGAAGCTTTCTTT. Protein: CASSKGTMNTEAFF.

This clonotype turned up a few times. This chain's CDR3 is CASGDPSSGYTF. In DNA form, the CDR3 reads TGCGCCAGCGGGGACCCGTCGTCAGGCTACACCTTC. The rearrangement uses TRBV10-2 and TRBJ1-2, with a weak D call TRBD1 (5 bases). The CDR3 has 12 residues. Germline-derived CDR1 and CDR2 are WSHSY and SAAADI. V was shortened by 8 bases and J by 8 bases, with 15 bases between the two germline ends.

DNA of the CDR3: TGCAGTGCTAGGTTAGGGGGGAACACTGAAGCTTTCTTT. Its protein is CSARLGGNTEAFF. This chain joins TRBV20-1 and TRBJ1-1; D is perhaps TRBD1 (6 bases). V lost 3 bases to trimming and J lost 1 base, with 9 bases between them. The CDR3 is made up of 13 amino acids. Germline V CDR1 and CDR2: DFQATT, SNEGSKA (reference sequence).

The chain employs TRBV19 and TRBJ1-2; maybe TRBD1 (5 bases). The germline V gene encodes CDR1 LNHDA and CDR2 SQIVND (reference sequence). The CDR3 contains 15 residues. V lost 3 bases to trimming and J lost 4 bases, with 15 bases between them. The CDR3 nucleotides read TGTGCCAGTAGTATGGAAGGGGCCGGTCGCTATGGCTACACCTTC. Translating gives CASSMEGAGRYGYTF.

The chain joins TRBV20-1 to TRBJ2-7; 11 bases are shared with TRBD2. The CDR3 totals 16 residues. The germline V gene encodes CDR1 DFQATT and CDR2 SNEGSKA (reference sequence). Trimming cost V 0 bases and J 6 bases; bases outside gene matches: 10. In DNA form, the CDR3 reads TGCAGTGCTAGAGATCAGGCCCTAGCGGGAGGAGGCGAGCAGTACTTC. Its translation is CSARDQALAGGGEQYF.

This clonotype was counted between two and nine times. V is TRBV5-1 and J is TRBJ2-7; D is ambiguous. From germline, CDR1 is SGHRS and CDR2 YFSETQ. Trimming pared 3 bases from V and 6 bases from J, leaving 13 bases between. There are 13 residues in the CDR3. The CDR3 sequence: CASSSEAWGEQYF. The CDR3 nucleotides read TGCGCCAGCAGCTCGGAAGCCTGGGGCGAGCAGTACTTC.

Comments on this clonotype: The junction differs from germline at one of its ends, possibly a read error. V is TRBV10-3 and J is TRBJ2-5, with a possible D match to TRBD1 (6 bases). Germline V gene sequence: CDR1 ENHRY, CDR2 SYGVKD. The length of the CDR3 is 13 residues. This CDR3 is CASSRARGETQYF. DNA of the CDR3: TGTGCCAGCAGTAGAGCCAGGGGAGAGACCCAGTACTTC.